Below are 27 T cell receptor beta chains sequenced from a single sample in a study of cytomegalovirus exposure and HLA in healthy donors. With 60 Vbeta and 13 Jbeta primers, the PCR was carried out. The repertoire was sequenced with immunoSEQ multiplex PCR; TCRdb's copy has only in-frame clones and lacks some. Altogether 130,000 or so clones are present, 85% to 90% being singletons, with the ten largest covering about 5%. The sample consisted of PBMCs. Every receptor here comes from a woman in her 30s in good health and CMV-seronegative.

This chain connects TRBV27 to TRBJ1-1, with 9 bases matching TRBD1. J was trimmed by 1 base and V by 2 bases; bases with no gene match: 2. Germline CDR1 is MNHEY and CDR2 is SMNVEV (reference sequence). This CDR3 has 15 residues. CDR3 region: CASSLTGGPNTEAFF. CDR3 nucleotide sequence: TGTGCCAGCAGTTTAACAGGGGGCCCGAACACTGAAGCTTTCTTT.

The chain uses TRBV21-1 and TRBJ2-6; the table gives TRBD2 as D, unverified against the DNA. TRBV21-1 is noted as a pseudogene. The CDR3 totals 17 residues. Here the CDR3 reads CASSKAWGGSGANVLTF. CDR3 DNA: TGTGCCAGCAGCAAAGCTTGGGGAGGGAGCGGGGCCAACGTCCTGACTTTC.

This chain connects TRBV11-2 to TRBJ2-7; maybe TRBD1 (5 bases). The V end lost 3 bases, the J end lost 3 bases, and 12 bases lay between the germline ends. CDR1 and CDR2 from the germline V gene are SGHAT and FQNNGV. There are 14 residues in the CDR3. In DNA form, the CDR3 reads TGTGCCAGCAGCTTGCCAGTAAGGGGCTACGAGCAGTACTTC. Protein sequence: CASSLPVRGYEQYF.

The genes are TRBV7-9 and TRBJ2-6; D possibly corresponds to TRBD1 (6 bases). The CDR3 loop spans 18 amino acids. V dropped 5 bases and J dropped 0 bases, with 17 bases sitting between them. Germline lookup yields CDR1 SEHNR and CDR2 FQNEAQ (reference sequence). CDR3 protein: CASSVTGWATSGANVLTF. The CDR3 nucleotides are TGTGCCAGCAGCGTTACAGGGTGGGCCACCTCTGGGGCCAACGTCCTGACTTTC.

The chain has TRBV7-2 and TRBJ1-2; D ambiguous. Germline CDR1 reads SGHTA; CDR2 reads FQGNSA. The CDR3 is 16 amino acids. V was pared by 0 bases and J by 4 bases, with 15 bases between. CDR3 sequence (DNA): TGTGCCAGCAGCTTAGCCAGCGGCGGGAGATCCTATGGCTACACCTTC. Protein: CASSLASGGRSYGYTF.

The chain combines TRBV10-1 with TRBJ2-7; tentatively, D is TRBD1 (6 bases). Germline V lookup: CDR1 WNHNN, CDR2 SYGVQD (reference sequence). The CDR3 extends over 19 amino acids. Between the trimmed V and J ends, which lost 8 bases and 0 bases, there was a span of 29 bases. The CDR3 DNA is TGCGCCAGCCCTACTCCCGGAGTACAGGGTAGACGTATCTCCTACGAGCAGTACTTC. Its protein product is CASPTPGVQGRRISYEQYF.

This clone was seen more than once but under ten times. The chain carries TRBV6-5 and TRBJ1-5; D not resolved. Germline loops: CDR1 MNHEY, CDR2 SVGAGI. V gave up 2 bases and J gave up 5 bases, with 7 bases separating them. The CDR3 runs 13 residues. This CDR3 reads CASSYREYQPQHF. CDR3 DNA: TGTGCCAGCAGTTACCGGGAATATCAGCCCCAGCATTTT.

This chain connects TRBV28 to TRBJ2-2; the match to TRBD1 covers 7 bases. The CDR3 has 14 residues. The V and J ends lost 6 bases and 2 bases, in that order; junction bases with no gene match: 3. The germline CDR1 and CDR2 sequences are MDHEN and SYDVKM. The CDR3, as DNA: TGTGCCAGCAGGACAGGGTCCAACACCGGGGAGCTGTTTTTT. Protein: CASRTGSNTGELFF.

The chain couples TRBV7-6 to TRBJ2-7; 10 nucleotides align to TRBD2. CDR1 and CDR2 (germline): SGHVS, FNYEAQ. V was pared by 1 base and J by 6 bases, with 9 bases of the junction left unmatched. The CDR3 is 16 amino acids. For the CDR3, the DNA is TGTGCCAGCAGCTTAGAAACTAGCGGGGCATTGGGCGAGCAGTACTTC. Its translation: CASSLETSGALGEQYF. Using reference TRBV7-6 and TRBJ2-7 for the parts outside the CDR3, the full variable domain is GAGVSQSPRYKVTKRGQDVALRCDPISGHVSLYWYRQALGQGPEFLTYFNYEAQQDKSGLPNDRFSAERPEGSISTLTIQRTEQRDSAMYRCASSLETSGALGEQYFGPGTRLTVT.

This clone appeared a few times. V and J are TRBV27 and TRBJ2-6; weak D call: TRBD2 (6 bases). Trimming removed 5 bases at V and 0 bases at J, with 8 bases between. The CDR3 sequence is 15 residues long. Per the germline V gene, CDR1 is MNHEY and CDR2 is SMNVEV (reference sequence). The CDR3 region has the DNA TGTGCCAGCAGTATGGACTACTCTGGGGCCAACGTCCTGACTTTC. This encodes CASSMDYSGANVLTF.

This chain uses TRBV7-4 with TRBJ2-7, with a possible D match to TRBD1 (7 bases). V lost 5 bases and J lost 0, with 26 bases in between. The CDR3 is 19 amino acids. Germline CDR1 is SGHVT and CDR2 is SQSDAQ. As DNA, the CDR3 is TGTGCCAGCAGCCCTACGGCGGGACAGTCCTTTTGGATCTCCTACGAGCAGTACTTC. As protein: CASSPTAGQSFWISYEQYF.

The chain joins TRBV6-1 to TRBJ1-4; weak D call: TRBD1 (5 bases). CDR1 and CDR2 from the germline V gene are MNHNS and SASEGT. With 2 bases removed from V and 8 bases from J, the gap between germline ends came to 12 bases. The CDR3 totals 14 residues. CDR3 nucleotide sequence: TGTGCCAGCAGTGAACTGGGGCTGGAGGAAAAACTGTTTTTT. Translated, it gives CASSELGLEEKLFF.

This chain links TRBV4-3 with TRBJ2-2; 9 nucleotides align to TRBD1. This CDR3 region has 17 residues. J gave up 3 bases and V 1 base, and 6 bases lay outside the gene matches. Germline V gene sequence: CDR1 LGHNA, CDR2 YSLEER. CDR3 DNA: TGCGCCAGCAGCCAAGCTCTTACAGGGGGCCACACCGGGGAGCTGTTTTTT. It codes for CASSQALTGGHTGELFF.

The chain joins TRBV30 to TRBJ1-1; possibly TRBD1 for D (6 bases). The CDR3 has 14 amino acids. Germline lookup yields CDR1 GTSNPN and CDR2 SVGIG (reference sequence). Trimming removed 3 bases from V and 6 bases from J, with 17 bases in between. In DNA form, the CDR3 reads TGTGCCTGGAGAGGCGAGGTTGGGGGCGCTGAAGCTTTCTTT. This translates into CAWRGEVGGAEAFF.

This chain joins TRBV5-1 and TRBJ2-1, with 7 bases matching TRBD2. The CDR3 has 15 amino acids. Germline CDR1 reads SGHRS; CDR2 reads YFSETQ. V lost 0 bases and J lost 3; bases outside the gene matches: 3. The CDR3 DNA follows: TGCGCCAGCAGCTTGGTGGGGGAGGGCTACAATGAGCAGTTCTTC. This codes for CASSLVGEGYNEQFF.

The chain uses TRBV7-8 and TRBJ2-1; TRBD1 aligns across 7 bases. The V gene end was trimmed by 1 base and the J gene end by 1 base; junction bases not matched to a gene: 13. Germline assignment: CDR1 SGHVS and CDR2 FQNEAQ. The CDR3 is made up of 19 amino acids. The CDR3 DNA follows: TGTGCCAGCAGCTTAGGTCGGTATGGGACAGACGGGTCCTACAATGAGCAGTTCTTC. It translates to CASSLGRYGTDGSYNEQFF.

As to this clone: A junction boundary mismatches the germline segment, possibly from a read error. CDR3 sequence: CASSLAQGGGNEQFF. As DNA, the CDR3 is TGTGCTAGCAGCTTAGCACAGGGCGGGGGCAATGAGCAGTTCTTC. The V and J genes are TRBV7-7 and TRBJ2-1, with D perhaps TRBD2 (7 bases). The CDR3 contains 15 residues. Germline V gene lookup returns CDR1 SSHAT and CDR2 FNYEAQ (reference sequence).

The chain is built from TRBV4-3 and TRBJ2-1; 11 nucleotides line up with TRBD2. This CDR3 contains 15 residues. V trimming: 4 bases; J trimming: 10 bases; junction bases outside the gene matches: 9. CDR1 is LGHNA and CDR2 is YSLEER in the germline V gene. CDR3 DNA: TGCGCCAGCAGCCCCGGGACTAGCGGCCTCTCGGAGCAGTTCTTC. It translates to CASSPGTSGLSEQFF.

This chain links TRBV6-5 with TRBJ1-1, with 8 positions matching TRBD1. The CDR3 sequence is 15 residues long. The germline V gene encodes CDR1 MNHEY and CDR2 SVGAGI. The V segment lost 0 bases and the J segment 7 bases; nucleotides outside the gene matches: 7. CDR3 residues: CASSYSQTGVHEAFF. In DNA, the CDR3 is TGTGCCAGCAGTTACTCCCAGACAGGGGTGCATGAAGCTTTCTTT.

The rearrangement joins TRBV7-9 to TRBJ1-3; 7 nucleotides line up with TRBD1. CDR3 length equals 16 residues. Germline V gene sequence: CDR1 SEHNR, CDR2 FQNEAQ (reference sequence). Unmatched junction bases numbered 10, after V lost 4 bases and J lost 4 bases. The CDR3 DNA sequence: TGTGCCAGCAGCTCAACAGGGGTATTATCAGGAAACACCATATATTTT. Translated, it gives CASSSTGVLSGNTIYF.

This chain joins TRBV27 and TRBJ2-5; the D gene is possibly TRBD1 (6 bases). V lost 6 bases, J lost 5 bases, and 13 bases lay in between. The CDR3 has 13 amino acids. Germline CDR1 reads MNHEY; CDR2 reads SMNVEV (reference sequence). The CDR3 DNA follows: TGTGCCAGCAGACCTACAGGGTACGAGACCCAGTACTTC. This translates into CASRPTGYETQYF.

V is TRBV5-1 and J is TRBJ2-7, with 13 bases identical to TRBD2. This CDR3 has 17 amino acids. Trimming removed 2 bases from V and 3 bases from J; junction bases left unmatched: 8. The germline CDR1 and CDR2 sequences are SGHRS and YFSETQ. In nucleotides, the CDR3 is TGCGCCAGCAGCTTTTGGACTAGCGGGAGAGTGGACTACGAGCAGTACTTC. It specifies CASSFWTSGRVDYEQYF.

The V gene is TRBV4-1, the J gene TRBJ1-2; D ambiguous. This CDR3 region has 15 residues. CDR1 MGHRA and CDR2 YSYEKL come from the germline V gene. Trimming left V 5 bases short and J 8 bases short, with 21 bases between. CDR3 sequence (DNA): TGCGCCAGCAGCTTGCGTCAGGCGCCGTCCTCGGGCTACACCTTC. The encoded protein is CASSLRQAPSSGYTF.

This sequence joins TRBV5-4 and TRBJ2-1; TRBD2 might be the D (5 bases). This CDR3 region has 15 residues. The V gene's germline CDR1 is SGHNT and CDR2 YYREEE (reference sequence). Trimming left V 6 bases short and J 8 bases short, with 21 bases between. The CDR3 sequence is CASITHPTSDDEQFF. The CDR3 nucleotides read TGTGCCAGCATAACGCACCCTACTAGTGACGATGAGCAGTTCTTC.

In the case of this clone: Germline is not matched at one junction end, which may reflect a read error. The rearrangement joins TRBV7-9 to TRBJ2-7; TRBD2 aligns across 8 bases. CDR3 length: 17 residues. Germline values: CDR1 SEHNR, CDR2 FQNEAQ (reference sequence). CDR3 amino acids: CSSSPTGGGPSSYEQYF. The CDR3 nucleotides are TGTTCCAGCAGTCCGACCGGCGGGGGGCCGAGCTCCTACGAGCAGTACTTC. The whole variable domain, remainder taken from reference TRBV7-9 and TRBJ2-7, is DTGVSQNPRHKITKRGQNVTFRCDPISEHNRLYWYRQTLGQGPEFLTYFQNEAQLEKSRLLSDRFSAERPKGSFSTLEIQRTEQGDSAMYLCSSSPTGGGPSSYEQYFGPGTRLTVT.

This chain connects TRBV18 to TRBJ1-2, with TRBD1 as a possible D gene (6 bases). The CDR3 sequence is 15 residues long. The germline CDR1 and CDR2 sequences are KGHSH and LQKENI. The V end was cut by 3 bases, the J end by 0 bases, with 11 bases between. The CDR3 DNA reads TGTGCCAGCTCACCCGGACAGATGACTAACTATGGCTACACCTTC. Translation gives CASSPGQMTNYGYTF.

This chain connects TRBV4-3 to TRBJ1-4; a weak D match, TRBD1 (5 bases). Germline V gene lookup returns CDR1 LGHNA and CDR2 YSLEER. V was trimmed by 4 bases and J by 2 bases, leaving 17 bases between them. The CDR3 spans 17 residues. CDR3 DNA sequence: TGCGCCAGCAGCCCGGGGACTGCCGCGGGGACTAATGAAAAACTGTTTTTT. It encodes CASSPGTAAGTNEKLFF.